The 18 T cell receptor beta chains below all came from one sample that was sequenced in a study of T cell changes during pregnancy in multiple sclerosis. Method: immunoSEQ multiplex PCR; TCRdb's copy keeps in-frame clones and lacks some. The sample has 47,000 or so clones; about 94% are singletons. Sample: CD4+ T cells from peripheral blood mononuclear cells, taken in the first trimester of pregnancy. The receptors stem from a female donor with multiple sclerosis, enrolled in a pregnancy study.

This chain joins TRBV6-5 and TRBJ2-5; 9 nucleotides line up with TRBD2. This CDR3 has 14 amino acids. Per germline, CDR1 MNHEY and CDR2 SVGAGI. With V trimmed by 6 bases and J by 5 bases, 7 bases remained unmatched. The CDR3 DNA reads TGTGCCAGCAGAGCGCGGGGGGGCATTGAGACCCAGTACTTC. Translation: CASRARGGIETQYF.

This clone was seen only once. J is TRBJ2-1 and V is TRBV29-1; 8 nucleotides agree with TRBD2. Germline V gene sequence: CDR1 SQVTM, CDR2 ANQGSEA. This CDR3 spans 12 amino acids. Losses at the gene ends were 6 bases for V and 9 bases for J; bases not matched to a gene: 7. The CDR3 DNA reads TGCAGCGTCTACGGGGGGGCTCGTGAGCAGTTCTTC. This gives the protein CSVYGGAREQFF.

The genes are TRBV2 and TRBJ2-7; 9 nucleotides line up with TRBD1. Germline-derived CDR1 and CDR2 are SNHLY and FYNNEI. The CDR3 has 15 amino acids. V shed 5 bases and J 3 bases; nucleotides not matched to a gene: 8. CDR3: CASSPHGGQGYEQYF. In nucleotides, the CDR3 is TGTGCCAGCAGTCCCCACGGGGGACAGGGCTACGAGCAGTACTTC.

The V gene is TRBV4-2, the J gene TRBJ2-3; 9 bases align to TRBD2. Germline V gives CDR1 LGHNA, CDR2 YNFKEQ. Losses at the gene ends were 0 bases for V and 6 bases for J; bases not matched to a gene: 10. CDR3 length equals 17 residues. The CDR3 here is CASSQDSNSGGEDTQYF. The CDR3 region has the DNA TGTGCCAGCAGCCAAGATAGTAATAGCGGGGGTGAGGATACGCAGTATTTT.

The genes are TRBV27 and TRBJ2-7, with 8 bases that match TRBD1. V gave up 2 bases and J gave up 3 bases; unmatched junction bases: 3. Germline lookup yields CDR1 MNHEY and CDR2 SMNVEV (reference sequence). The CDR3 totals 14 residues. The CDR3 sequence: CASSLGQGYYEQYF. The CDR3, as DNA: TGTGCCAGCAGTTTAGGACAGGGTTACTACGAGCAGTACTTC.

The CDR3: CASSVASTGGLAADEQYF. DNA of the CDR3: TGTGCCAGCAGCGTAGCATCGACGGGGGGACTAGCGGCGGACGAGCAGTACTTC. The rearrangement links TRBV9 to TRBJ2-7; 11 bases are a match to TRBD2. Germline CDR1 is SGDLS and CDR2 is YYNGEE. After removal of 0 bases from V and 5 bases from J, the junction contained 13 bases not matched to a gene. The CDR3 runs to 18 residues.

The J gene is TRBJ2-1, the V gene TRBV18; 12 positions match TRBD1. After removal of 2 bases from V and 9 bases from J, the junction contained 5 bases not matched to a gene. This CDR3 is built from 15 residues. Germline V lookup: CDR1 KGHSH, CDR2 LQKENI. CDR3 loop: CASSPLGTGGIEQFF. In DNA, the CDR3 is TGTGCCAGCTCACCATTGGGGACAGGGGGCATTGAGCAGTTCTTC.

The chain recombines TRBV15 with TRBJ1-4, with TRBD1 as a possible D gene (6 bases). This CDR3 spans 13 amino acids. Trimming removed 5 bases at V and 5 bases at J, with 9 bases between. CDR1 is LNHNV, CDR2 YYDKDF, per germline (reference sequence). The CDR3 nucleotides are TGTGCCACCAGCGTACAGGGAAATGAAAAACTGTTTTTT. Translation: CATSVQGNEKLFF.

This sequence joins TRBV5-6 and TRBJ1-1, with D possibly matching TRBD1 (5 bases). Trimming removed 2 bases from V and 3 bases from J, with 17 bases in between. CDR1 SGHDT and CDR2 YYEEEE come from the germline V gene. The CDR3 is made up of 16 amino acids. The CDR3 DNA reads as TGTGCCAGCAGCTTACCGGGGCGGGGGTACGACACTGAAGCTTTCTTT. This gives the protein CASSLPGRGYDTEAFF.

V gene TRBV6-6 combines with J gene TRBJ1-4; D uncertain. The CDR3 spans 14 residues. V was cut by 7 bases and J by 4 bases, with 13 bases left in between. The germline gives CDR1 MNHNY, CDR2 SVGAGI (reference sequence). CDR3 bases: TGTGCCAGCAATACTGGACTGAATAATGAAAAACTGTTTTTT. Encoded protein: CASNTGLNNEKLFF.

CDR3 amino acids: CASSLAAAGGYNEQFF. The CDR3, as DNA: TGTGCCAGCAGCTTAGCTGCAGCGGGGGGATACAATGAGCAGTTCTTC. The chain has TRBV7-2 and TRBJ2-1; 9 bases agree with TRBD2. The germline gives CDR1 SGHTA, CDR2 FQGNSA. Trimming removed 0 bases from V and 4 bases from J; junction bases left unmatched: 4. The CDR3 extends over 16 amino acids.

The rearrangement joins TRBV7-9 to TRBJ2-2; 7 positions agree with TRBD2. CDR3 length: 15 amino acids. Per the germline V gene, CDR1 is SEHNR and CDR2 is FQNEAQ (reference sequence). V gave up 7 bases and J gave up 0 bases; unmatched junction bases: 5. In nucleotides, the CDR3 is TGTGCCAGCAACCCCGGGACTACGAACACCGGGGAGCTGTTTTTT. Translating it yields CASNPGTTNTGELFF.

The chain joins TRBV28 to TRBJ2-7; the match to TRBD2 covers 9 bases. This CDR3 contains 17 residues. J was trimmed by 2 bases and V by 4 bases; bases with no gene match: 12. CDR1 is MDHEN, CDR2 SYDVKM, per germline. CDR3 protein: CASSSRGGGSPPYEQYF. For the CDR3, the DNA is TGTGCCAGCAGTTCCCGCGGGGGGGGTTCGCCTCCCTACGAGCAGTACTTC.

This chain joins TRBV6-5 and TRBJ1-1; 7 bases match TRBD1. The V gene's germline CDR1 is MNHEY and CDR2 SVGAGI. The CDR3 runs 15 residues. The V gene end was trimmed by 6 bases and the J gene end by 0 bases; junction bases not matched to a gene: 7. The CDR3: CASRLRQGLNTEAFF. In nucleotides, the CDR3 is TGTGCCAGCAGACTCAGACAGGGTTTGAACACTGAAGCTTTCTTT.

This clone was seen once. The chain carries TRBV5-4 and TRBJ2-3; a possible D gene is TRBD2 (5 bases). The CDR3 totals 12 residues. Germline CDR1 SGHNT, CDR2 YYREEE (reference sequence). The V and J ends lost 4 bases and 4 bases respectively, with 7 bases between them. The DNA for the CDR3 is TGTGCCAGCAGCCGAGGGTCAGATACGCAGTATTTT. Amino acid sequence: CASSRGSDTQYF.

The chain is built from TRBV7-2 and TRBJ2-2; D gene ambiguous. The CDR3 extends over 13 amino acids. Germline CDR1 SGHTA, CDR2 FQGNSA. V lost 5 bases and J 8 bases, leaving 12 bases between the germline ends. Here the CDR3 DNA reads TGTGCCAGCAGCCGACTGGCTTTTGGGGAGCTGTTTTTT. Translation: CASSRLAFGELFF.

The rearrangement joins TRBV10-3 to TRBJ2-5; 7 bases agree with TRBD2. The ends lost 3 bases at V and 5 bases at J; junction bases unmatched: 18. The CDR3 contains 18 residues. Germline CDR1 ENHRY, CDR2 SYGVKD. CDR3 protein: CAISEYRGGKEGGETQYF. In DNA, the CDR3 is TGTGCCATCAGTGAATATCGCGGGGGAAAGGAAGGAGGTGAGACCCAGTACTTC.

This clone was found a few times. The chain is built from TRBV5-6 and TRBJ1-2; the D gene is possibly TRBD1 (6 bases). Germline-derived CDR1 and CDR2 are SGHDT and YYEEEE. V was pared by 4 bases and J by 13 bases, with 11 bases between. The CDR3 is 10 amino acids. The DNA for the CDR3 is TGTGCCAGCAGCCCCCAGGGGTGCACCTTC. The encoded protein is CASSPQGCTF.